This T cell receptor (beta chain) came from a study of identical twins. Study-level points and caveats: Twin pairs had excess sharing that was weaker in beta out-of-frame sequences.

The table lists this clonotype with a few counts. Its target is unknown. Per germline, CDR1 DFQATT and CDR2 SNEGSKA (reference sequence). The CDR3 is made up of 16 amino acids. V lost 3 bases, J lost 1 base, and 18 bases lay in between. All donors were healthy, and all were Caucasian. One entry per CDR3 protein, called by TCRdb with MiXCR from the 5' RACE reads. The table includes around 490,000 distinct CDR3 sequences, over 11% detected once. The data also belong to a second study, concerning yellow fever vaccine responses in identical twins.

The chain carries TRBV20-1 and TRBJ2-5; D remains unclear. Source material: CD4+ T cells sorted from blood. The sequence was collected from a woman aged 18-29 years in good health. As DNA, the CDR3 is TGCAGTGCTAGGCCCCGGGTCTACCGGTCCCAAGAGACCCAGTACTTC. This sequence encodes CSARPRVYRSQETQYF.